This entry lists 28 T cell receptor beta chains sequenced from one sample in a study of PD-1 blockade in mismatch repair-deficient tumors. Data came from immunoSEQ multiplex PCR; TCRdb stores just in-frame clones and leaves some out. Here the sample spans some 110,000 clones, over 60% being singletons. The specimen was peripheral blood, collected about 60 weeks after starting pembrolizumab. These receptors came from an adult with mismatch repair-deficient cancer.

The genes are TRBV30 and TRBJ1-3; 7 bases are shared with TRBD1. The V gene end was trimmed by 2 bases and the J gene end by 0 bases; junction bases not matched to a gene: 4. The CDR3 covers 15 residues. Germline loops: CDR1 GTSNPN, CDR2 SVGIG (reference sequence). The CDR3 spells CAWSKGAPSGNTIYF. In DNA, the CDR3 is TGTGCCTGGAGTAAGGGGGCCCCCTCTGGAAACACCATATATTTT.

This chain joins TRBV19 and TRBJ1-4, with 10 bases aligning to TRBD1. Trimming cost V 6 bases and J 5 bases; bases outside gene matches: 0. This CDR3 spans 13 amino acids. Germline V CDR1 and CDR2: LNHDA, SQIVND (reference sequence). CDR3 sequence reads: CASRGQGNEKLFF. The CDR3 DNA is TGTGCCAGTAGGGGACAGGGGAATGAAAAACTGTTTTTT.

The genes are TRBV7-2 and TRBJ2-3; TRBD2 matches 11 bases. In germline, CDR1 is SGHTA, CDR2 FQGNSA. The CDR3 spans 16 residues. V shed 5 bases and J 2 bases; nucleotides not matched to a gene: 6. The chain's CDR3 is CASSRGTSGITDTQYF. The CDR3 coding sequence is TGTGCCAGCAGCCGTGGGACTAGCGGTATCACAGATACGCAGTATTTT.

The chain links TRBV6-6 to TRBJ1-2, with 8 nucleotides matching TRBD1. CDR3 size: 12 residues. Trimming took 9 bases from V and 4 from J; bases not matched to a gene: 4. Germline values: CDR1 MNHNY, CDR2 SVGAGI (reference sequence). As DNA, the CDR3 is TGTGCCAGTCGGACAGGGACCTATGGCTACACCTTC. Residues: CASRTGTYGYTF.

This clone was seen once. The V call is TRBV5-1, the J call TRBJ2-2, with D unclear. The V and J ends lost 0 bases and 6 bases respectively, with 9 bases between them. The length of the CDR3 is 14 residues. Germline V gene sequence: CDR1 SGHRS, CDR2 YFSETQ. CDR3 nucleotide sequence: TGCGCCAGCAGCTTGGTGGCAGTCCCCGGGGAGCTGTTTTTT. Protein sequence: CASSLVAVPGELFF. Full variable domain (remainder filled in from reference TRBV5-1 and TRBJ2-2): KAGVTQTPRYLIKTRGQQVTLSCSPISGHRSVSWYQQTPGQGLQFLFEYFSETQRNKGNFPGRFSGRQFSNSRSEMNVSTLELGDSALYLCASSLVAVPGELFFGEGSRLTVL.

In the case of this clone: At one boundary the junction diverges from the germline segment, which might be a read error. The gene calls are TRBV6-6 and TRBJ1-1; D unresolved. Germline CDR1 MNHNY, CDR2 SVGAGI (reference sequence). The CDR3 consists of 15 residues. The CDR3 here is CARSYTPSKNTEAFF. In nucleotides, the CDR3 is TGTGCCCGCAGTTACACCCCATCAAAAAACACTGAAGCTTTCTTT.

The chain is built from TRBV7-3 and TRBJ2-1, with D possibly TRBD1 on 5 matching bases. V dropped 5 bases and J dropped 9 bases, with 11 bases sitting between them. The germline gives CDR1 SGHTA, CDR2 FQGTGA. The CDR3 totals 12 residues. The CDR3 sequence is CASSPNQGEQFF. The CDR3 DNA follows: TGTGCCAGCAGCCCCAACCAGGGTGAGCAGTTCTTC.

CDR3 sequence: CAISGGLAGGYNEQFF. DNA for the CDR3: TGTGCCATCAGTGGGGGACTAGCGGGAGGTTACAATGAGCAGTTCTTC. The V call is TRBV10-3, the J call TRBJ2-1, with 15 positions matching TRBD2. This CDR3 is 16 amino acids long. V trimming: 4 bases; J trimming: 4 bases; junction bases outside the gene matches: 2. In germline, CDR1 is ENHRY, CDR2 SYGVKD.

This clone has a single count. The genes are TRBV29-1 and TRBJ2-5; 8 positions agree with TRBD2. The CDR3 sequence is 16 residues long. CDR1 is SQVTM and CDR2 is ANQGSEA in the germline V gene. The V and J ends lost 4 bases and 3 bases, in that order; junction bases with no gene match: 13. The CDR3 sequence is CSVVRHGRVREETQYF. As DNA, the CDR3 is TGCAGCGTTGTAAGGCACGGGAGGGTGCGGGAAGAGACCCAGTACTTC.

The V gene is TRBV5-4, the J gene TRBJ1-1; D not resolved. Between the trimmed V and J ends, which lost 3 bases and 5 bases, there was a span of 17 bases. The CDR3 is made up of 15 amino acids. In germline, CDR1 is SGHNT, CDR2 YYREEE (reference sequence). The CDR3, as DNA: TGTGCCAGCAGCTCATCGACTACCGTGGATACTGAAGCTTTCTTT. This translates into CASSSSTTVDTEAFF.

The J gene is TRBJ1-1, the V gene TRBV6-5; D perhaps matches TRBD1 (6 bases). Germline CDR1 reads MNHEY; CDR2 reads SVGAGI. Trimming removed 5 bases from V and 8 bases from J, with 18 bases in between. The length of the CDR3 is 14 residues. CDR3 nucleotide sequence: TGTGCCAGCAGTCCTATGACCGTTAGGGGGGAAGCTTTCTTT. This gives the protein CASSPMTVRGEAFF.

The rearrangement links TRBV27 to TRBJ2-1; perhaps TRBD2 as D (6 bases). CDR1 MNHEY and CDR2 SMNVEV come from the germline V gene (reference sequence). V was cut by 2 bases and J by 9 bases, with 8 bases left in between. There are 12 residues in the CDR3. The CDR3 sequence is CASSLRGFEQFF. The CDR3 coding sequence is TGTGCCAGCAGTTTACGGGGGTTTGAGCAGTTCTTC.

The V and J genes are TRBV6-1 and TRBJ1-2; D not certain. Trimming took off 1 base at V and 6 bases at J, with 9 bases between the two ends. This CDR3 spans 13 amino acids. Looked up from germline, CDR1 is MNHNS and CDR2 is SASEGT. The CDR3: CASSEDWEDGYTF. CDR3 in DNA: TGTGCCAGCAGTGAAGATTGGGAAGATGGCTACACCTTC.

CDR3 sequence (DNA): TGTGCCAGCAGTTTGACAGGGTTGGGCAGTGAGCAGTTCTTC. Its protein product is CASSLTGLGSEQFF. V gene TRBV27 combines with J gene TRBJ2-1; 7 positions agree with TRBD1. This CDR3 comprises 14 residues. V was pared by 3 bases and J by 9 bases, with 8 bases of the junction left unmatched. Germline CDR1 MNHEY, CDR2 SMNVEV (reference sequence).

Here the CDR3 reads CASRRGGQGYEQYF. The DNA for the CDR3 is TGTGCCAGCAGGAGGGGGGGACAGGGTTACGAGCAGTACTTC. The chain employs TRBV6-1 and TRBJ2-7, with TRBD1 matching 9 bases. The germline CDR1 and CDR2 sequences are MNHNS and SASEGT. V lost 6 bases to trimming and J lost 4 bases; unmatched junction nucleotides: 7. This CDR3 spans 14 amino acids.

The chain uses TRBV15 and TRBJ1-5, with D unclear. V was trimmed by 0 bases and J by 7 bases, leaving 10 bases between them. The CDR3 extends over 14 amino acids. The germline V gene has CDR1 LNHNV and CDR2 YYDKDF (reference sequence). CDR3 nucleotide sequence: TGTGCCACCAGCAGAGATCCCCGGGAGCAGCCCCAGCATTTT. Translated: CATSRDPREQPQHF.

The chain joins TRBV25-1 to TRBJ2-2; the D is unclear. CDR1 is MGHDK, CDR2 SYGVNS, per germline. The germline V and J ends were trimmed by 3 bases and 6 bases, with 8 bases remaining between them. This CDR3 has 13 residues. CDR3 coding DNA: TGTGCCAGCAGTGAGAGGCTCCCCGGGGAGCTGTTTTTT. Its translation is CASSERLPGELFF.

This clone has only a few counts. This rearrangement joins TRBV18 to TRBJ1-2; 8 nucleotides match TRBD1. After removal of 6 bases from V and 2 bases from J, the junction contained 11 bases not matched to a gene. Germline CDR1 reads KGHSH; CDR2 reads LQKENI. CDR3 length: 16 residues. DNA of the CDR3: TGTGCCAGCTCTCGGACAGGGCCCTCTAACAACTATGGCTACACCTTC. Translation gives CASSRTGPSNNYGYTF.

CDR3 loop: CASSRTTLYEQYF. CDR3 sequence (DNA): TGCGCCAGCAGCCGGACTACCTTATACGAGCAGTACTTC. The chain carries TRBV4-1 and TRBJ2-7, with D possibly TRBD2 on 6 matching bases. Trimming removed 4 bases from V and 4 bases from J, with 11 bases in between. The germline CDR1 and CDR2 sequences are MGHRA and YSYEKL. This CDR3 is 13 amino acids long.

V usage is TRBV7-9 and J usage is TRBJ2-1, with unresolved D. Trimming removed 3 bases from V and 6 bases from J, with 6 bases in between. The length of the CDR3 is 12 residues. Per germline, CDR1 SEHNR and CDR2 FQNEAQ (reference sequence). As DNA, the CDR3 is TGTGCCAGCAGCTTGATAGGCAATGAGCAGTTCTTC. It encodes CASSLIGNEQFF.

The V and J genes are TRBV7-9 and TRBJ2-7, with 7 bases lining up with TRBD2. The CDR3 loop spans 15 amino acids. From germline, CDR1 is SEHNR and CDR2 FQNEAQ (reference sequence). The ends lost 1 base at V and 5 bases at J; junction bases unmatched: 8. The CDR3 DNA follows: TGTGCCAGCAGCTTAGGTGGCGGGAGCGGCAACGAGCAGTACTTC. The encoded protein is CASSLGGGSGNEQYF. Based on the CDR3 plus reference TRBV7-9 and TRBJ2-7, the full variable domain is DTGVSQNPRHKITKRGQNVTFRCDPISEHNRLYWYRQTLGQGPEFLTYFQNEAQLEKSRLLSDRFSAERPKGSFSTLEIQRTEQGDSAMYLCASSLGGGSGNEQYFGPGTRLTVT.

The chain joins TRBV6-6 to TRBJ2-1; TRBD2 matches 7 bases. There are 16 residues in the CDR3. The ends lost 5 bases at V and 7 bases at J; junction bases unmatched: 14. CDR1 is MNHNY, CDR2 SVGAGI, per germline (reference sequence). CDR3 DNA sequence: TGTGCCAGCAGTGTACGGACTCGGGACTACCGAAATGAGCAGTTCTTC. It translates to CASSVRTRDYRNEQFF.

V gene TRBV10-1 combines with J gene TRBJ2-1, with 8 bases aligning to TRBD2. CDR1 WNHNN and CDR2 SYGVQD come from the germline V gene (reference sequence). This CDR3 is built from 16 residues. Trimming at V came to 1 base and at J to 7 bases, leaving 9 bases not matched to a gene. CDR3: CASSEFASGSLNEQFF. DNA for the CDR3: TGCGCCAGCAGTGAGTTCGCGAGCGGGAGTTTGAATGAGCAGTTCTTC.

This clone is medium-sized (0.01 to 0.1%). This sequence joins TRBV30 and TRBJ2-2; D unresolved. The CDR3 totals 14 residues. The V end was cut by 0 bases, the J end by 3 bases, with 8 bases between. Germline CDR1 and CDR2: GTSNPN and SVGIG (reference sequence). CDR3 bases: TGTGCCTGGAGTGTAGAAAGCTACACCGGGGAGCTGTTTTTT. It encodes CAWSVESYTGELFF.

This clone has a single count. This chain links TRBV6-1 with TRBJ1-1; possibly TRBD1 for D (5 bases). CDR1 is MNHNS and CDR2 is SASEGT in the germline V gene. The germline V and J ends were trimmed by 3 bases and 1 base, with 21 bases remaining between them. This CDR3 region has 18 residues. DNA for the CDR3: TGTGCCAGCAGTGATGGAATATATCAAGGGGTGAGGAACACTGAAGCTTTCTTT. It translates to CASSDGIYQGVRNTEAFF.

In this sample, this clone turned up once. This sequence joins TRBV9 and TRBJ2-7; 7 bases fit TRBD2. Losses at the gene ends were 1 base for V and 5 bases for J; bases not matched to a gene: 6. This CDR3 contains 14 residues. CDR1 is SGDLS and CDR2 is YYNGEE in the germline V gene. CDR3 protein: CASSVQGGWDEQYF. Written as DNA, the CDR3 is TGTGCCAGCAGCGTACAGGGAGGGTGGGACGAGCAGTACTTC.

DNA for the CDR3: TGTGCCACGAAAGAGGGGGACTATGGCTACACCTTC. Its protein product is CATKEGDYGYTF. V usage is TRBV10-3 and J usage is TRBJ1-2; D possibly corresponds to TRBD1 (6 bases). V lost 10 bases and J lost 3, with 12 bases in between. CDR1 ENHRY and CDR2 SYGVKD come from the germline V gene. The CDR3 consists of 12 residues.

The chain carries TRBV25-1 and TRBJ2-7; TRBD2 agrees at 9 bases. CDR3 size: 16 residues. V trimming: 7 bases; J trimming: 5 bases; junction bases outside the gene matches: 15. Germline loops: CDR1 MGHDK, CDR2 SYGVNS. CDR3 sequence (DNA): TGTGCCAGCATCGATCAACTGGCGGGAGGGCCCCACGAGCAGTACTTC. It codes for CASIDQLAGGPHEQYF.